Shown below are 31 T cell receptor beta chains from a single sample sequenced in a study of cytomegalovirus exposure and HLA in healthy donors. The PCR was carried out with 60 Vbeta primers and 13 Jbeta primers. Some clones are missing from TCRdb's copy, which holds only in-frame ones; the method was immunoSEQ multiplex PCR. Of over 150,000 clones listed, 75% to 90% are singletons. The source material was PBMCs. Source of these receptors: a human donor in good health.

V and J are TRBV29-1 and TRBJ2-5, with 9 bases lining up with TRBD2. The CDR3 has 14 residues. The V gene's germline CDR1 is SQVTM and CDR2 ANQGSEA. V shed 7 bases and J 2 bases; nucleotides not matched to a gene: 8. In nucleotides, the CDR3 is TGCAGCGCCGTTTCAGCGGGGGGTCAAGAGACCCAGTACTTC. It is translated as CSAVSAGGQETQYF.

V and J are TRBV11-3 and TRBJ2-5, with 12 bases that match TRBD2. Looked up from germline, CDR1 is SGHNT and CDR2 is YENEEA. V shed 3 bases, J shed 4 bases, and the junction held 9 bases outside the gene matches. The CDR3 contains 17 residues. The CDR3 is CASSFSAGLAGGETQYF. CDR3 nucleotides: TGTGCCAGCAGCTTCAGTGCGGGACTAGCGGGCGGAGAGACCCAGTACTTC.

This clone was recorded only once. V and J are TRBV12-5 and TRBJ1-4; no clear D. Germline lookup yields CDR1 LGHNT and CDR2 FRNRAP. The CDR3 has 15 amino acids. The ends were cut back, 2 bases at V and 11 bases at J, with 18 bases in the middle. CDR3 nucleotides: TGTGCTAGTGGTTTGTCAACTATCGCGGCCATGAAACTGTTTTTT. This translates into CASGLSTIAAMKLFF.

V is TRBV7-3 and J is TRBJ2-5, with 10 nucleotides matching TRBD2. The length of the CDR3 is 15 residues. The V gene end was trimmed by 3 bases and the J gene end by 4 bases; junction bases not matched to a gene: 5. Germline assignment: CDR1 SGHTA and CDR2 FQGTGA. CDR3 sequence (DNA): TGTGCCAGCAGCTTGAGCGGGGGGGCCCGAGAGACCCAGTACTTC. Amino acids: CASSLSGGARETQYF.

This clone occurred a few times. The chain joins TRBV9 to TRBJ2-1; 8 bases align to TRBD1. Trimming cost V 4 bases and J 7 bases; bases outside gene matches: 10. There are 15 residues in the CDR3. In germline, CDR1 is SGDLS, CDR2 YYNGEE. This CDR3 is CASSYGQGDENEQFF. In DNA form, the CDR3 reads TGTGCCAGCAGCTACGGACAGGGAGATGAGAATGAGCAGTTCTTC.

The chain combines TRBV5-1 with TRBJ2-5; no definite D call. The CDR3 length is 15 residues. The V and J ends lost 0 bases and 2 bases respectively, with 11 bases between them. Germline-derived CDR1 and CDR2 are SGHRS and YFSETQ. The CDR3 bases are TGCGCCAGCAGCTTGGCAGCGCCATCTCAAGAGACCCAGTACTTC. This sequence encodes CASSLAAPSQETQYF.

CDR3 residues: CASSPPTGNYGYTF. The CDR3 DNA reads as TGTGCCAGCTCACCACCGACGGGGAACTATGGCTACACCTTC. The chain employs TRBV18 and TRBJ1-2; D remains unclear. CDR3 length equals 14 residues. V lost 0 bases and J lost 2, with 7 bases in between. From germline, CDR1 is KGHSH and CDR2 LQKENI.

There are a few counts of this clone. V gene TRBV6-1 combines with J gene TRBJ1-3; the match to TRBD1 covers 9 bases. Trimming removed 1 base from V and 8 bases from J; junction bases left unmatched: 9. Per the germline V gene, CDR1 is MNHNS and CDR2 is SASEGT. CDR3 length equals 16 residues. CDR3 coding DNA: TGTGCCAGCAGTGAAGTAATGGGACAGGGAGGAGACACCATATATTTT. Translated, it gives CASSEVMGQGGDTIYF.

The J gene is TRBJ2-7, the V gene TRBV7-2; D gene ambiguous. This CDR3 spans 12 amino acids. Trimming left V 2 bases short and J 3 bases short, with 5 bases between. Germline V lookup: CDR1 SGHTA, CDR2 FQGNSA. The CDR3 nucleotides read TGTGCCAGCAGCTTAAGCGTCTACGAGCAGTACTTC. Translating gives CASSLSVYEQYF.

The rearrangement joins TRBV5-1 to TRBJ2-1; a weak D match, TRBD1 (6 bases). This CDR3 region has 14 residues. V was cut by 0 bases and J by 7 bases, with 11 bases left in between. Germline lookup yields CDR1 SGHRS and CDR2 YFSETQ. This CDR3 reads CASSLGGPGNEQFF. CDR3 bases: TGCGCCAGCAGCTTGGGGGGGCCAGGGAATGAGCAGTTCTTC.

This chain uses TRBV7-3 with TRBJ2-1, with D perhaps matching TRBD1 (5 bases). This CDR3 is 13 amino acids long. V was trimmed by 3 bases and J by 5 bases, leaving 8 bases between them. The germline V gene encodes CDR1 SGHTA and CDR2 FQGTGA. CDR3 region: CASSFGANNEQFF. The DNA of the CDR3 is TGTGCCAGCAGCTTTGGGGCTAACAATGAGCAGTTCTTC.

V and J are TRBV6-1 and TRBJ1-6; TRBD1 is a possible D gene (6 bases). The CDR3 extends over 13 amino acids. The V gene lost 8 bases and the J gene lost 6 bases, with 11 bases spanning the gap. Germline lookup yields CDR1 MNHNS and CDR2 SASEGT. CDR3 sequence: CASQDSRNSPLHF. The CDR3, as DNA: TGTGCCAGCCAGGACAGCCGTAATTCACCCCTCCACTTT.

About this clone: Other DNA sequences in this specimen translate into the identical CDR3. The V and J genes are TRBV29-1 and TRBJ1-3; 7 nucleotides match TRBD1. The germline CDR1 and CDR2 sequences are SQVTM and ANQGSEA. Trimming removed 2 bases from V and 3 bases from J; junction bases left unmatched: 7. This CDR3 is 15 amino acids long. As DNA, the CDR3 is TGCAGCGTTGAATTTTTAGGGGGCGGTGGAAACACCATATATTTT. Translating it yields CSVEFLGGGGNTIYF. The variable domain in full, with the rest retrieved from reference TRBV29-1 and TRBJ1-3, is SAVISQKPSRDICQRGTSLTIQCQVDSQVTMMFWYRQQPGQSLTLIATANQGSEATYESGFVIDKFPISRPNLTFSTLTVSNMSPEDSSIYLCSVEFLGGGGNTIYFGEGSWLTVV.

This sequence joins TRBV5-1 and TRBJ1-3, with unresolved D. There are 17 residues in the CDR3. V gave up 0 bases and J gave up 2 bases, with 15 bases separating them. Germline CDR1 is SGHRS and CDR2 is YFSETQ. DNA of the CDR3: TGCGCCAGCAGCTTGGTGACCGAAACGAGGGCTGGAAACACCATATATTTT. Translating gives CASSLVTETRAGNTIYF. Supplemented by reference TRBV5-1 and TRBJ1-3, the full variable domain reads KAGVTQTPRYLIKTRGQQVTLSCSPISGHRSVSWYQQTPGQGLQFLFEYFSETQRNKGNFPGRFSGRQFSNSRSEMNVSTLELGDSALYLCASSLVTETRAGNTIYFGEGSWLTVV.

V is TRBV6-5 and J is TRBJ1-2; maybe TRBD1 (5 bases). Germline V lookup: CDR1 MNHEY, CDR2 SVGAGI. The CDR3 totals 13 residues. Trimming removed 0 bases from V and 5 bases from J, with 7 bases in between. Written as DNA, the CDR3 is TGTGCCAGCAGTTACTCGGGACTTTATGGCTACACCTTC. This codes for CASSYSGLYGYTF.

The CDR3 DNA reads as TGTGCCAGCAGTTGGGCGGGCTCCTACGAGCAGTACTTC. It encodes CASSWAGSYEQYF. The chain couples TRBV2 to TRBJ2-7; D may be TRBD2 (5 bases). The CDR3 extends over 13 amino acids. In germline, CDR1 is SNHLY, CDR2 FYNNEI. V was clipped by 5 bases and J by 0 bases, with 8 bases between them.

The rearrangement links TRBV7-9 to TRBJ1-4; D gene unclear. The CDR3 contains 13 residues. Germline CDR1 and CDR2: SEHNR and FQNEAQ (reference sequence). The V gene lost 5 bases and the J gene lost 5 bases, with 9 bases spanning the gap. The CDR3 bases are TGTGCCAGCAGCAGCCGAGAGAATGAAAAACTGTTTTTT. Its translation: CASSSRENEKLFF.

The CDR3 here is CASSVDIFSGYTF. The DNA for the CDR3 is TGTGCCAGCAGTGTCGACATTTTTTCGGGCTACACCTTC. The J gene is TRBJ1-2, the V gene TRBV6-1; D is ambiguous. The CDR3 runs to 13 residues. CDR1 and CDR2 from the germline V gene are MNHNS and SASEGT. V lost 4 bases and J lost 8, with 14 bases in between.

V is TRBV5-1 and J is TRBJ1-3; D is unclear. The germline V gene encodes CDR1 SGHRS and CDR2 YFSETQ. V was clipped by 5 bases and J by 0 bases, with 12 bases between them. There are 15 residues in the CDR3. The CDR3 sequence: CASRLESGSGNTIYF. As DNA, the CDR3 is TGCGCCAGCAGACTCGAAAGCGGCTCTGGAAACACCATATATTTT.

The chain employs TRBV9 and TRBJ2-2; 7 bases map to TRBD2. CDR1 SGDLS and CDR2 YYNGEE come from the germline V gene. The CDR3 totals 13 residues. With 5 bases clipped from V and 5 bases from J, the junction kept 3 bases outside the gene matches. The CDR3 region is CASSGGGTGELFF. The DNA for the CDR3 is TGTGCCAGCAGTGGGGGGGGAACCGGGGAGCTGTTTTTT.

This chain links TRBV5-1 with TRBJ1-2, with 7 bases that match TRBD1. The germline gives CDR1 SGHRS, CDR2 YFSETQ. This CDR3 comprises 14 residues. V shed 3 bases and J 8 bases; nucleotides not matched to a gene: 10. The CDR3 nucleotides are TGCGCCAGCAGCTGGGGGCAACCGGGACAGGGCTACACCTTC. This translates into CASSWGQPGQGYTF.

The chain links TRBV13 to TRBJ2-1, with TRBD2 matching 10 bases. This CDR3 has 18 amino acids. V gave up 6 bases and J gave up 8 bases; unmatched junction bases: 19. The germline V gene has CDR1 PRHDT and CDR2 FYEKMQ (reference sequence). DNA for the CDR3: TGTGCCAGCAGTCTCACAATTACAACTCCAGCGGGGGGGGATGAGCAGTTCTTC. Its protein is CASSLTITTPAGGDEQFF.

The rearrangement links TRBV6-1 to TRBJ2-3; 9 bases map to TRBD1. This CDR3 spans 15 amino acids. V dropped 6 bases and J dropped 2; count of bases not matched to a gene: 6. CDR1 MNHNS and CDR2 SASEGT come from the germline V gene. CDR3 sequence reads: CASREGQGDTDTQYF. The DNA for the CDR3 is TGTGCCAGCAGAGAGGGACAGGGAGACACAGATACGCAGTATTTT.

V usage is TRBV7-9 and J usage is TRBJ2-7; D unclear. Looked up from germline, CDR1 is SEHNR and CDR2 is FQNEAQ (reference sequence). V was shortened by 5 bases and J by 0 bases, with 8 bases between the two germline ends. The CDR3 sequence is 13 residues long. CDR3: CASSPSSSYEQYF. In nucleotides, the CDR3 is TGTGCCAGCAGCCCGTCCAGCTCCTACGAGCAGTACTTC.

This clone was detected a few times. The chain joins TRBV25-1 to TRBJ1-5; D remains unclear. Germline V lookup: CDR1 MGHDK, CDR2 SYGVNS. V was cut by 10 bases and J by 7 bases, with 23 bases left in between. The CDR3 has 15 residues. This CDR3 is CANQTLPSGSQPQHF. DNA of the CDR3: TGTGCCAACCAGACACTCCCCTCTGGAAGCCAGCCCCAGCATTTT.

J is TRBJ2-1 and V is TRBV5-1, with TRBD2 as a possible D gene (6 bases). The V gene's germline CDR1 is SGHRS and CDR2 YFSETQ. This CDR3 region has 16 residues. V dropped 5 bases and J dropped 0 bases, with 15 bases sitting between them. The CDR3 DNA follows: TGCGCCAGCAGACCTAGCGTAGGGAGCTCCTACAATGAGCAGTTCTTC. As protein: CASRPSVGSSYNEQFF.

This rearrangement joins TRBV28 to TRBJ1-4; D might be TRBD1 (5 bases). This CDR3 is 15 amino acids long. With 2 bases removed from V and 7 bases from J, the gap between germline ends came to 14 bases. CDR1 MDHEN and CDR2 SYDVKM come from the germline V gene. The CDR3 is CASSLLGERGEKLFF. The CDR3 DNA is TGTGCCAGCAGTTTACTAGGGGAACGTGGTGAAAAACTGTTTTTT.

This clone occurred a few times. The chain couples TRBV10-2 to TRBJ2-5; 14 nucleotides line up with TRBD2. With 0 bases clipped from V and 2 bases from J, the junction kept 5 bases outside the gene matches. Germline-derived CDR1 and CDR2 are WSHSY and SAAADI. The CDR3 is 18 amino acids. CDR3 in amino acids: CASSESMGTSGGQETQYF. The CDR3 coding sequence is TGCGCCAGCAGTGAGTCGATGGGGACTAGCGGGGGACAAGAGACCCAGTACTTC.

The gene calls are TRBV25-1 and TRBJ2-7; 9 nucleotides line up with TRBD1. Trimming took 4 bases from V and 3 from J; bases not matched to a gene: 7. The CDR3 length is 15 residues. Per the germline V gene, CDR1 is MGHDK and CDR2 is SYGVNS. The DNA of the CDR3 is TGTGCCAGCAGTGTTAACCACAGGGGGCACTACGAGCAGTACTTC. Its translation: CASSVNHRGHYEQYF.

The V call is TRBV10-3, the J call TRBJ1-3; D remains ambiguous. The CDR3 length is 14 residues. V was cut by 11 bases and J by 0 bases, with 14 bases left in between. CDR1 and CDR2 from the germline V gene are ENHRY and SYGVKD. The CDR3 loop is CAVRRESSGNTIYF. CDR3 DNA: TGTGCCGTCCGCCGGGAGAGCTCTGGAAACACCATATATTTT.

This clone has just a few counts. The genes are TRBV9 and TRBJ1-2; no firm D call. Germline lookup yields CDR1 SGDLS and CDR2 YYNGEE. V lost 3 bases and J lost 8, with 20 bases in between. CDR3 length equals 15 residues. The CDR3 DNA follows: TGTGCCAGCAGCGCCCAAACCGGAGAAATTGGGGGCTACACCTTC. Its protein is CASSAQTGEIGGYTF.